Shown below are 23 T cell receptor beta chains from a single sample sequenced in a study of siplizumab effects on memory and regulatory T cells. Repertoires were generated with immunoSEQ multiplex PCR, while TCRdb's copy carries only in-frame clones and drops some. Here the sample spans about 120,000 clones, 85% to 95% being singletons. Input material: non-Treg CD4+ T cells sorted from blood. These receptors all stem from a human donor in good health.

The chain has TRBV6-1 and TRBJ2-1; 8 bases fit TRBD1. Germline V CDR1 and CDR2: MNHNS, SASEGT. V gave up 3 bases and J gave up 5 bases; unmatched junction bases: 9. The CDR3 runs to 16 residues. CDR3 sequence reads: CASSEDGQGFDNEQFF. For the CDR3, the DNA is TGTGCCAGCAGTGAGGACGGACAGGGCTTTGACAATGAGCAGTTCTTC.

V usage is TRBV5-8 and J usage is TRBJ2-7; TRBD1 matches at 8 bases. CDR3 length equals 13 residues. V gave up 6 bases and J gave up 9 bases; unmatched junction bases: 11. The germline gives CDR1 SGHTS, CDR2 YDEGEE. This CDR3 reads CASTKPGTGSQYF. CDR3 in DNA: TGTGCCAGCACCAAACCCGGGACAGGCTCGCAGTACTTC.

This rearrangement joins TRBV7-3 to TRBJ2-2; maybe TRBD2 (5 bases). V was cut by 2 bases and J by 7 bases, with 11 bases left in between. CDR1 is SGHTA and CDR2 is FQGTGA in the germline V gene. The CDR3 is 14 residues long. The CDR3 loop is CASSLVRGDGELFF. The CDR3 DNA sequence: TGTGCCAGCAGCTTAGTCCGGGGAGACGGGGAGCTGTTTTTT.

This chain links TRBV14 with TRBJ2-7; D ambiguous. V was cut by 1 base and J by 4 bases, with 14 bases left in between. The CDR3 covers 15 residues. Germline CDR1 is SGHDN and CDR2 is FVKESK. CDR3 loop: CASSQGGRKEYEQYF. The CDR3, as DNA: TGTGCCAGCAGCCAAGGGGGTAGGAAAGAATACGAGCAGTACTTC. Full variable domain (remainder filled in from reference TRBV14 and TRBJ2-7): EAGVTQFPSHSVIEKGQTVTLRCDPISGHDNLYWYRRVMGKEIKFLLHFVKESKQDESGMPNNRFLAERTGGTYSTLKVQPAELEDSGVYFCASSQGGRKEYEQYFGPGTRLTVT.

This chain uses TRBV18 with TRBJ1-5; D is unresolved. CDR1 is KGHSH, CDR2 LQKENI, per germline. This CDR3 has 16 amino acids. Deletions cut 0 bases from V and 6 bases from J, with 15 bases between. The CDR3 bases are TGTGCCAGCTCACCACCTACGATCGTGGGGTCTCAGCCCCAGCATTTT. This gives the protein CASSPPTIVGSQPQHF.

The gene calls are TRBV18 and TRBJ2-7, with 8 bases matching TRBD1. V gave up 6 bases and J gave up 3 bases; unmatched junction bases: 13. Germline values: CDR1 KGHSH, CDR2 LQKENI. The CDR3 extends over 16 amino acids. This chain's CDR3 is CASSTGEQGVIYEQYF. The CDR3 DNA reads TGTGCCAGCTCCACGGGGGAACAGGGGGTCATCTACGAGCAGTACTTC.

J is TRBJ2-7 and V is TRBV5-1; D is uncertain. Deletions cut 2 bases from V and 0 bases from J, with 6 bases between. From germline, CDR1 is SGHRS and CDR2 YFSETQ. This CDR3 spans 13 amino acids. CDR3 sequence: CASSFGSSYEQYF. CDR3 DNA: TGCGCCAGCAGCTTCGGGTCCTCCTACGAGCAGTACTTC.

The chain joins TRBV5-4 to TRBJ1-2, with D tentatively TRBD1 (5 bases). Germline loops: CDR1 SGHNT, CDR2 YYREEE (reference sequence). The CDR3 runs to 14 residues. Between the trimmed V and J ends, which lost 5 bases and 2 bases, there was a span of 13 bases. CDR3 bases: TGTGCCAGCAGATCAGTGGGGGGGAACTATGGCTACACCTTC. Translation gives CASRSVGGNYGYTF.

The chain recombines TRBV29-1 with TRBJ2-2; the D call may be TRBD1 or TRBD2 (6 bases each). The CDR3 has 14 residues. V was pared by 4 bases and J by 1 base, with 10 bases between. The germline CDR1 and CDR2 sequences are SQVTM and ANQGSEA. CDR3 nucleotide sequence: TGCAGCGTTGTCCGGGGGCAGAACACCGGGGAGCTGTTTTTT. It is translated as CSVVRGQNTGELFF.

The chain links TRBV7-9 to TRBJ1-4; 10 bases line up with TRBD1. Trimming took 5 bases from V and 5 from J; bases not matched to a gene: 5. CDR3 length: 15 residues. Germline CDR1 is SEHNR and CDR2 is FQNEAQ (reference sequence). The CDR3 DNA reads as TGTGCCAGCAGCAGAAGACAGGGGGCGAATGAAAAACTGTTTTTT. Amino acid sequence: CASSRRQGANEKLFF.

The genes are TRBV5-1 and TRBJ2-3; D gene unclear. Germline CDR1 reads SGHRS; CDR2 reads YFSETQ. CDR3 size: 15 residues. The germline V and J ends were trimmed by 0 bases and 2 bases, with 10 bases remaining between them. The chain's CDR3 is CASSLDGAPTDTQYF. Here the CDR3 DNA reads TGCGCCAGCAGCTTGGATGGAGCACCCACAGATACGCAGTATTTT.

The table lists this clone with a count of one. The rearrangement links TRBV6-1 to TRBJ1-2; a weak D match, TRBD1 (5 bases). The CDR3 has 14 residues. Trimming removed 7 bases at V and 4 bases at J, with 16 bases between. Germline lookup yields CDR1 MNHNS and CDR2 SASEGT. CDR3 DNA: TGTGCCAGCACCCAACAGGACGCTGGCTATGGCTACACCTTC. It is translated as CASTQQDAGYGYTF.

The rearrangement joins TRBV28 to TRBJ2-3; D unresolved. V was shortened by 7 bases and J by 3 bases, with 5 bases between the two germline ends. Germline CDR1 MDHEN, CDR2 SYDVKM. The CDR3 length is 11 residues. CDR3 loop: CASIRTDTQYF. Written as DNA, the CDR3 is TGTGCCAGCATAAGGACAGATACGCAGTATTTT.

Turning to this clone: This sample includes further DNA sequences coding for the same CDR3. This rearrangement joins TRBV9 to TRBJ1-1; TRBD1 is a possible D gene (6 bases). Trimming left V 0 bases short and J 4 bases short, with 7 bases between. The germline gives CDR1 SGDLS, CDR2 YYNGEE. The CDR3 extends over 13 amino acids. CDR3 sequence reads: CASSVEGGTEAFF. Written as DNA, the CDR3 is TGTGCCAGCAGCGTAGAAGGGGGCACTGAAGCTTTCTTT. The variable domain in full, with the rest retrieved from reference TRBV9 and TRBJ1-1, is DSGVTQTPKHLITATGQRVTLRCSPRSGDLSVYWYQQSLDQGLQFLIQYYNGEERAKGNILERFSAQQFPDLHSELNLSSLELGDSALYFCASSVEGGTEAFFGQGTRLTVV.

The chain employs TRBV2 and TRBJ2-6, with a weak D call TRBD2 (5 bases). Trimming stripped 1 base from V and 0 bases from J, with 10 bases between. The CDR3 is made up of 17 amino acids. The germline gives CDR1 SNHLY, CDR2 FYNNEI. The CDR3 sequence: CASSEGRLTSGANVLTF. The DNA of the CDR3 is TGTGCCAGCAGTGAAGGGAGGCTCACCTCTGGGGCCAACGTCCTGACTTTC.

This sequence joins TRBV6-5 and TRBJ2-7; TRBD1 matches at 8 bases. The CDR3 has 16 amino acids. In germline, CDR1 is MNHEY, CDR2 SVGAGI. The V and J ends lost 4 bases and 3 bases, in that order; junction bases with no gene match: 11. CDR3 region: CASSLTLGTGLYEQYF. As DNA, the CDR3 is TGTGCCAGCAGTTTAACCCTCGGGACAGGTCTCTACGAGCAGTACTTC.

The J gene is TRBJ1-1, the V gene TRBV6-6, with a weak D call TRBD1 (5 bases). Trimming left V 6 bases short and J 1 base short, with 15 bases between. Germline V gene sequence: CDR1 MNHNY, CDR2 SVGAGI (reference sequence). CDR3 length equals 15 residues. In nucleotides, the CDR3 is TGTGCCAGCAGCGAAAAAAGGGGTGGGAACACTGAAGCTTTCTTT. Amino acids: CASSEKRGGNTEAFF.

J is TRBJ2-3 and V is TRBV10-3; possible D gene TRBD1, 6 bases. The CDR3 loop spans 15 amino acids. V shed 0 bases and J shed 4 bases, with 11 bases lying between them. Germline lookup yields CDR1 ENHRY and CDR2 SYGVKD. CDR3 bases: TGTGCCATCAGTGAGTCGGGCAGGGGCCCAGATACGCAGTATTTT. This translates into CAISESGRGPDTQYF.

J is TRBJ2-7 and V is TRBV27; D is possibly TRBD1 (5 bases). The CDR3 is 15 amino acids. CDR1 and CDR2 (germline): MNHEY, SMNVEV (reference sequence). V lost 0 bases and J lost 0, with 9 bases in between. CDR3 bases: TGTGCCAGCAGTTTATCTCGACAGAGCTCCTACGAGCAGTACTTC. It specifies CASSLSRQSSYEQYF.

The V call is TRBV5-1, the J call TRBJ2-3, with 11 positions matching TRBD2. The V gene end was trimmed by 5 bases and the J gene end by 1 base; junction bases not matched to a gene: 3. The CDR3 loop spans 15 amino acids. Germline CDR1 and CDR2: SGHRS and YFSETQ. Written as DNA, the CDR3 is TGCGCCAGCAGAGAACTAGCGGGGGGCACAGATACGCAGTATTTT. Protein product: CASRELAGGTDTQYF.

The chain carries TRBV25-1 and TRBJ1-2; D remains unclear. The CDR3 runs 12 residues. CDR1 and CDR2 (germline): MGHDK, SYGVNS. Trimming took off 4 bases at V and 8 bases at J, with 11 bases between the two ends. Here the CDR3 reads CASSGAIGGYTF. DNA for the CDR3: TGTGCCAGCAGTGGCGCGATCGGGGGCTACACCTTC.

This sequence joins TRBV29-1 and TRBJ1-1, with TRBD1 as a possible D gene (6 bases). The CDR3 runs 14 residues. Between the trimmed V and J ends, which lost 5 bases and 4 bases, there was a span of 17 bases. The germline CDR1 and CDR2 sequences are SQVTM and ANQGSEA. The CDR3, as DNA: TGCAGCGTTCCCCAAACAGGGTCCGGCACTGAAGCTTTCTTT. This gives the protein CSVPQTGSGTEAFF. Drawing the rest from reference TRBV29-1 and TRBJ1-1, the complete variable domain is SAVISQKPSRDICQRGTSLTIQCQVDSQVTMMFWYRQQPGQSLTLIATANQGSEATYESGFVIDKFPISRPNLTFSTLTVSNMSPEDSSIYLCSVPQTGSGTEAFFGQGTRLTVV.

The CDR3 here is CASSLDRGNTGELFF. The CDR3 nucleotides read TGTGCCAGCAGCCTCGACAGGGGTAACACCGGGGAGCTGTTTTTT. The V call is TRBV5-4, the J call TRBJ2-2, with 8 bases fitting TRBD1. Trimming removed 4 bases from V and 2 bases from J; junction bases left unmatched: 4. From germline, CDR1 is SGHNT and CDR2 YYREEE (reference sequence). CDR3 length: 15 amino acids.